This entry is about one TCR beta chain. Its antigen remains unidentified. Base qualities are not at hand, and no much larger clone is one base apart. This sample is drawn from a study of shared clonotypes between healthy human individuals (dated by TCRdb to 2018 to 2021). For the wider study: The cohort comprised a couple of women and a few men aged 18 to 49 years. For each donor, CD4 naive and CD4 memory were each given three plates, CD8 naive was given two plates, and CD8 memory was given one plate. The study deeply sequenced blood TCR repertoires of about 5 healthy adults to estimate repertoire size and the extent of clonotype sharing between individuals. Different laboratories and diverse techniques were used to prepare libraries and sequence TCR repertoires, to increase sequencing depth and limit assay-specific biases. Per donor, leukapheresis produced somewhere between about 0.94 and 9.5 billion PBMCs.

Using the deep immunoSEQ assay, multiplex PCR amplified TCR CDR3 regions from genomic DNA. Genomic DNA extracted from each cell subset was distributed evenly over all wells of several immunoSEQ 96-well plates, and each plate served as one replicate. For sorted subsets, around 200 ng genomic DNA, equal to 30,000 to 35,000 T cell genomes, was loaded into each replicate PCR. Purified libraries were quantified with a Qubit 3.0 fluorometer, sized on a Bioanalyzer 2100, and re-quantified with the KAPA Library Quantification kit. Every immunoSEQ 96-well plate was sequenced on a separate single-read 150-cycle Illumina NextSeq 550 flow cell. Per the original workflow: Because the immunoSEQ output included only junctional sequences and no quality scores, the filtering could not be the same as the filtering used for full-length reads. To assign V/J genes and CDR3, sequences were annotated against IMGT germline references using PyIR, a Python wrapper for IgBLAST v1.9. Any read was removed if the V/J assignment was weak (E-value above 1e-6), the CDR3 was missing, or the read contained stop codons, out-of-frame junctions, or ambiguous translated residues. V3J clonotypes were defined as sequences sharing an identical inferred V gene, J gene, and CDR3 amino acid sequence. Percentage overlap between repertoires was computed as shared unique clonotypes divided by the size of the smaller repertoire. Repertoire richness was assessed with RTK rarefaction, the Chao1 estimator, and Recon v2.1 estimates of unobserved clonotypes. OLGA was used to compute generation probabilities for all TCRbeta clonotypes that the gDNA method yielded from several donors. This immuneACCESS table, as held by TCRdb, lists in-frame sequences with V and J called but not all clones. Of the missing ones, under half trace to an unresolved V gene in checked studies; the others have no known cause. V and J calls and clone size come straight from that table; D and trimming were deduced from the DNA. The sample contains under 650,000 clones, almost 97% of them found a single time. The leading ten clones occupy roughly 0.06% of the sample.

CDR1 and CDR2 are read off the germline V gene as SGHRS and YFSETQ. Trimmed from V: 1 base; trimmed from J: 1 base; junction bases lacking a gene match: 3. The CDR3 numbers 15 residues from cysteine through phenylalanine. Only the CDR3 DNA is retained, 45 bases long and in frame from the first base. What the work shows at the level of the full study, not this receptor alone: Rarefaction of sorted-subset datasets indicated incomplete sequencing despite the large sequencing depth. Because the study included a small number of donors, the genetic and exposure-history diversity represented was limited. Higher generation probabilities were observed for clonotypes shared by all four sorted-subset donors than for non-shared clonotypes. Pairwise subsampling indicated that sequencing depth was expected to affect the degree of clonotype sharing among donors. Estimated clonotype richness was generally larger for naive than for memory subsets. Only blood was sampled, and tissue TCR repertoires likely differ from those in blood. When a handful of donors were compared, the shared fraction of clonotypes was 5% to 6.5% for naive CD4, approximately 3.5% for naive CD8, 2.3% for memory CD4, and 0.35% to 0.4% for memory CD8.

The donors were healthy, HIV-negative adults with no recently reported acute infections or vaccinations. Every donor was a Caucasian adult residing in Nashville, Tennessee, USA. CD4+ T cells were enriched by magnetic negative selection, after which naive cells were positively selected on CD45RA and the negative fraction was taken as the memory subset. Blood was obtained by leukapheresis, after which PBMCs were separated by Ficoll-Histopaque density gradient centrifugation and cryopreserved in liquid nitrogen vapor phase. Analytical flow cytometry was used to check the purity and quantity of each magnetically sorted T cell population. Genomic DNA was isolated from each sorted fraction and quantified by UV absorbance on a Nanodrop 2000c.

The chain is assembled from TRBV5-1 and TRBJ2-3; the central 7 bases match TRBD1. The origin of this receptor is a woman in her twenties or thirties in good health. The sequencing sample was made of naive CD4+ T cells sorted from blood. Per the publication, the cell subset or site label means: CD45RA+ positively selected. The CDR3 amino acid sequence is: CASSLWTGGTDTQYF. The DNA reads TGCGCCAGCAGCTTGTGGACAGGTGGCACAGATACGCAGTATTTT.